The 29 T cell receptor beta chains given below trace back to one sample, sequenced in a study of T-cell reconstitution after alpha-beta-depleted transplantation in children. Preparing the TCRbeta library involved the use of unique molecular identifiers. TCRdb ran MiXCR on the PCR reads and lists one entry per CDR3 protein. The data show approximately 490,000 distinct CDR3 sequences, under 12% seen once. Sequenced material: PBMCs, taken before TCRalphabeta/CD19-depleted stem cell transplant. The receptors were gathered from a child younger than 10 with inherited bone marrow failure, due to receive a stem cell transplant.

This clonotype was observed at least ten times. This sequence joins TRBV15 and TRBJ1-4; no clear D. CDR3 length: 14 residues. Trimming took 8 bases from V and 8 from J, leaving 18 bases between them. Germline V gene lookup returns CDR1 LNHNV and CDR2 YYDKDF (reference sequence). This CDR3 reads CATRSYTDTEKLFF. DNA for the CDR3: TGTGCCACCCGTTCATATACAGATACGGAAAAACTGTTTTTT.

This clonotype was seen repeatedly, ten times or more. The V and J genes are TRBV4-2 and TRBJ2-7, with TRBD2 identical over 7 bases. Germline V CDR1 and CDR2: LGHNA, YNFKEQ. V gave up 4 bases and J gave up 3 bases; unmatched junction bases: 15. The CDR3 is made up of 17 amino acids. The CDR3 loop reads CASSPRSLAEGIYEQYF. DNA for the CDR3: TGTGCCAGCAGCCCCCGTAGTCTAGCGGAGGGAATCTACGAGCAGTACTTC.

This clonotype has ten or more counts. The V gene is TRBV29-1, the J gene TRBJ2-5; TRBD1 agrees at 7 bases. Trimming at V came to 5 bases and at J to 1 base, leaving 4 bases not matched to a gene. CDR1 is SQVTM, CDR2 ANQGSEA, per germline. The CDR3 covers 13 residues. CDR3 DNA: TGCAGCGTTCTGACAGGGTCCCAAGAGACCCAGTACTTC. Amino acids: CSVLTGSQETQYF. The full variable domain, rest sourced from reference TRBV29-1 and TRBJ2-5, is SAVISQKPSRDICQRGTSLTIQCQVDSQVTMMFWYRQQPGQSLTLIATANQGSEATYESGFVIDKFPISRPNLTFSTLTVSNMSPEDSSIYLCSVLTGSQETQYFGPGTRLLVL.

This clonotype was detected many times. The gene calls are TRBV20-1 and TRBJ1-4, with D unresolved. V shed 3 bases and J shed 4 bases, with 12 bases lying between them. Looked up from germline, CDR1 is DFQATT and CDR2 is SNEGSKA (reference sequence). The length of the CDR3 is 14 residues. CDR3 region: CSASPGLDNEKLFF. CDR3 sequence (DNA): TGCAGTGCTAGTCCGGGGTTGGATAATGAAAAACTGTTTTTT.

CDR3 sequence: CASTQKGIGTQYF. In DNA form, the CDR3 reads TGTGCCAGCACCCAAAAGGGGATCGGGACCCAGTACTTC. V and J are TRBV27 and TRBJ2-5, with D possibly matching TRBD1 (5 bases). Germline V lookup: CDR1 MNHEY, CDR2 SMNVEV (reference sequence). This CDR3 has 13 residues. V gave up 7 bases and J gave up 7 bases, with 16 bases separating them.

There are many counts of this clonotype. The chain couples TRBV12-3 or TRBV12-4 to TRBJ2-7; D perhaps matches TRBD2 (6 bases). V gave up 8 bases and J gave up 0 bases, with 11 bases separating them. This CDR3 spans 13 amino acids. CDR3 coding DNA: TGTGCCAGCGGAGGGGCGAGCTCCTACGAGCAGTACTTC. It is translated as CASGGASSYEQYF.

This clonotype was picked up many times. The chain is built from TRBV28 and TRBJ2-2; 8 bases align to TRBD1. This CDR3 is built from 15 residues. Germline CDR1 is MDHEN and CDR2 is SYDVKM. The junction had 10 bases not matched to a gene; V was cut back by 7 bases and J by 6 bases. This CDR3 reads CASTTAGQGAGELFF. The CDR3 region has the DNA TGTGCCAGCACAACAGCTGGACAGGGAGCCGGGGAGCTGTTTTTT. Based on the CDR3 plus reference TRBV28 and TRBJ2-2, the full variable domain is DVKVTQSSRYLVKRTGEKVFLECVQDMDHENMFWYRQDPGLGLRLIYFSYDVKMKEKGDIPEGYSVSREKKERFSLILESASTNQTSMYLCASTTAGQGAGELFFGEGSRLTVL.

About this clonotype itself: The junction and the germline gene differ at one end; a read error may be behind it. V is TRBV20-1 and J is TRBJ1-2; no definite D call. The CDR3 spans 13 residues. CDR1 and CDR2 from the germline V gene are DFQATT and SNEGSKA (reference sequence). The CDR3 protein is CSARDSVNYGYTF. In nucleotides, the CDR3 is TGCAGTGCTCGAGACTCGGTTAACTATGGCTACACCTTC.

This clonotype was seen only a few times. This chain connects TRBV29-1 to TRBJ2-5, with 10 bases matching TRBD1. V was pared by 2 bases and J by 4 bases, with 7 bases of the junction left unmatched. Germline CDR1 is SQVTM and CDR2 is ANQGSEA. The CDR3 extends over 15 amino acids. CDR3 residues: CSVEHQTGGLETQYF. The CDR3 coding sequence is TGCAGCGTTGAACATCAGACAGGGGGCTTAGAGACCCAGTACTTC.

This chain links TRBV20-1 with TRBJ1-1; tentative D call: TRBD1 (6 bases). V lost 4 bases to trimming and J lost 6 bases, with 18 bases between them. The CDR3 extends over 14 amino acids. CDR1 and CDR2 (germline): DFQATT, SNEGSKA (reference sequence). This CDR3 reads CSATLAGGGPEAFF. CDR3 sequence (DNA): TGCAGTGCTACTCTCGCAGGCGGGGGCCCTGAAGCTTTCTTT.

V usage is TRBV11-1 and J usage is TRBJ2-1; D is ambiguous. This CDR3 comprises 13 residues. V was trimmed by 5 bases and J by 8 bases, leaving 13 bases between them. Germline V gives CDR1 SGHAT, CDR2 FQDESV (reference sequence). The CDR3 sequence: CASSPPGFDEQFF. CDR3 sequence (DNA): TGTGCCAGCAGCCCCCCTGGGTTCGATGAGCAGTTCTTC. Complete variable domain (other parts from reference TRBV11-1 and TRBJ2-1): EAEVAQSPRYKITEKSQAVAFWCDPISGHATLYWYRQILGQGPELLVQFQDESVVDDSQLPKDRFSAERLKGVDSTLKIQPAELGDSAMYLCASSPPGFDEQFFGPGTRLTVL.

The chain combines TRBV11-2 with TRBJ2-1; 10 bases line up with TRBD1. Looked up from germline, CDR1 is SGHAT and CDR2 is FQNNGV. There are 15 residues in the CDR3. V shed 8 bases, J shed 9 bases, and the junction held 13 bases outside the gene matches. CDR3: CASVLDRGRVGEQFF. The CDR3 DNA is TGTGCCAGCGTATTAGACAGGGGGCGGGTGGGTGAGCAGTTCTTC.

This clonotype was counted at least ten times. The chain links TRBV10-3 to TRBJ2-1, with 12 positions matching TRBD2. Looked up from germline, CDR1 is ENHRY and CDR2 is SYGVKD. Trimming at V came to 0 bases and at J to 3 bases, leaving 3 bases not matched to a gene. This CDR3 is 17 amino acids long. The CDR3 region has the DNA TGTGCCATCAGTGAGTCTCTAGCGGGGGGGGACTACAATGAGCAGTTCTTC. It encodes CAISESLAGGDYNEQFF.

This clonotype was recorded a few times. The V and J genes are TRBV5-1 and TRBJ2-6; D is unresolved. Trimming took off 4 bases at V and 1 base at J, with 9 bases between the two ends. The V gene's germline CDR1 is SGHRS and CDR2 YFSETQ. This CDR3 has 15 amino acids. The CDR3 DNA reads as TGCGCCAGCAGCCCAAGCCGATCTGGGGCCAACGTCCTGACTTTC. Its protein product is CASSPSRSGANVLTF.

The V call is TRBV7-9, the J call TRBJ2-1; TRBD1 aligns across 10 bases. CDR1 is SEHNR, CDR2 FQNEAQ, per germline (reference sequence). The CDR3 sequence is 17 residues long. Trimming cost V 1 base and J 4 bases; bases outside gene matches: 7. For the CDR3, the DNA is TGTGCCAGCAGCTTAGTTGTAAGGACAGGGGGTTACAATGAGCAGTTCTTC. Amino acid sequence: CASSLVVRTGGYNEQFF.

This clonotype was seen ten or more times. J is TRBJ2-3 and V is TRBV20-1, with 9 bases fitting TRBD2. The V segment lost 0 bases and the J segment 3 bases; nucleotides outside the gene matches: 10. This CDR3 contains 17 residues. Per the germline V gene, CDR1 is DFQATT and CDR2 is SNEGSKA (reference sequence). As DNA, the CDR3 is TGCAGTGCTAGAGACCTCCCGGGACTAGCAGTGACAGATACGCAGTATTTT. This codes for CSARDLPGLAVTDTQYF.

This chain uses TRBV19 with TRBJ2-1; D unclear. V was clipped by 1 base and J by 7 bases, with 8 bases between them. Germline V gene sequence: CDR1 LNHDA, CDR2 SQIVND (reference sequence). The CDR3 contains 13 residues. CDR3 DNA sequence: TGTGCCAGTAGTATAGTGCTACTTAATGAGCAGTTCTTC. Translating it yields CASSIVLLNEQFF.

This clonotype has ten or more counts. The V gene is TRBV5-1, the J gene TRBJ1-1; 7 bases are shared with TRBD1. After removal of 6 bases from V and 1 base from J, the junction contained 6 bases not matched to a gene. Germline lookup yields CDR1 SGHRS and CDR2 YFSETQ. The CDR3 covers 14 residues. CDR3 sequence reads: CASTPRGANTEAFF. The CDR3 nucleotides are TGCGCCAGCACCCCCAGGGGGGCGAACACTGAAGCTTTCTTT.

Ten or more counts support this clonotype. The J gene is TRBJ2-7, the V gene TRBV10-2; unclear D gene. In germline, CDR1 is WSHSY, CDR2 SAAADI. The CDR3 sequence is 13 residues long. The V and J ends lost 3 bases and 7 bases respectively, with 13 bases between them. CDR3 sequence reads: CASSDGWGYEQYF. The CDR3 DNA sequence: TGCGCCAGCAGTGATGGTTGGGGATATGAGCAGTACTTC.

The table lists this clonotype with many counts. The CDR3 is CASSQDLVETQYF. CDR3 nucleotides: TGCGCCAGCAGCCAAGATTTAGTTGAGACCCAGTACTTC. The V call is TRBV4-3, the J call TRBJ2-5; D is ambiguous. The CDR3 totals 13 residues. Trimming stripped 0 bases from V and 5 bases from J, with 7 bases between. Germline V CDR1 and CDR2: LGHNA, YSLEER.

This clonotype was counted many times. This sequence joins TRBV20-1 and TRBJ2-7; possibly TRBD1 for D (6 bases). Germline assignment: CDR1 DFQATT and CDR2 SNEGSKA (reference sequence). The CDR3 totals 15 residues. V was pared by 5 bases and J by 0 bases, with 17 bases between. The CDR3 region is CSARNQGRTSYEQYF. CDR3 coding DNA: TGCAGTGCTCGAAATCAGGGGCGGACCTCCTACGAGCAGTACTTC.

This clonotype occurred a few times. The CDR3 spells CASSQEGGSGELFF. Here the CDR3 DNA reads TGCGCCAGCAGCCAAGAGGGCGGGTCCGGGGAGCTGTTTTTT. J is TRBJ2-2 and V is TRBV4-3, with D possibly TRBD2 on 5 matching bases. Trimming took 0 bases from V and 6 from J, leaving 8 bases between them. This CDR3 region has 14 residues. Germline V gene sequence: CDR1 LGHNA, CDR2 YSLEER.

This clonotype occurred a few times. The chain joins TRBV28 to TRBJ2-2; D gene ambiguous. The length of the CDR3 is 16 residues. V was shortened by 2 bases and J by 3 bases, with 13 bases between the two germline ends. CDR1 is MDHEN, CDR2 SYDVKM, per germline. CDR3 in amino acids: CASSLPGARYTGELFF. CDR3 nucleotides: TGTGCCAGCAGTTTACCAGGAGCGAGATACACCGGGGAGCTGTTTTTT.

The gene calls are TRBV18 and TRBJ1-2; TRBD1 might be the D (6 bases). The CDR3 has 14 amino acids. From germline, CDR1 is KGHSH and CDR2 LQKENI. V shed 3 bases and J shed 4 bases, with 12 bases lying between them. The CDR3 protein is CASSPGAHGYGYTF. DNA for the CDR3: TGTGCCAGCTCACCGGGGGCGCACGGCTATGGCTACACCTTC.

This clonotype was counted ten times or more. The chain uses TRBV5-1 and TRBJ2-3; tentative D call: TRBD2 (6 bases). Germline CDR1 and CDR2: SGHRS and YFSETQ. Trimming shortened V by 5 bases and J by 2 bases, and 12 bases separated the two germline ends. This CDR3 is 14 amino acids long. The CDR3 region has the DNA TGCGCCAGCAGTTCGGGGGAGGCCACAGATACGCAGTATTTT. Amino acids: CASSSGEATDTQYF.

In this sample, this clonotype turned up many times. The chain uses TRBV7-9 and TRBJ1-3, with D possibly matching TRBD1 (6 bases). Trimming left V 5 bases short and J 1 base short, with 15 bases between. Germline V lookup: CDR1 SEHNR, CDR2 FQNEAQ (reference sequence). This CDR3 region has 16 residues. For the CDR3, the DNA is TGTGCCAGCAGCCCCCGTCGGGGGGCATCTGGAAACACCATATATTTT. Its translation: CASSPRRGASGNTIYF.

This clonotype was counted many times. V is TRBV9 and J is TRBJ1-4, with unresolved D. Trimming took off 0 bases at V and 3 bases at J, with 15 bases between the two ends. From germline, CDR1 is SGDLS and CDR2 YYNGEE. The CDR3 is made up of 17 amino acids. CDR3 loop: CASSVVDLKRPNEKLFF. CDR3 DNA sequence: TGTGCCAGCAGCGTAGTAGACCTGAAGAGACCTAATGAAAAACTGTTTTTT.

This clonotype was seen repeatedly, ten times or more. The V and J genes are TRBV7-8 and TRBJ2-7; D is possibly TRBD1 (5 bases). V lost 1 base to trimming and J lost 2 bases, with 9 bases between them. The CDR3 totals 14 residues. Germline CDR1 is SGHVS and CDR2 is FQNEAQ. The CDR3 nucleotides are TGTGCCAGCAGCTTAGAAGGGGAAACCTACGAGCAGTACTTC. Translating gives CASSLEGETYEQYF.

There are many counts of this clonotype. In DNA form, the CDR3 reads TGTGCCTGGAGTGAAGCTAGCGGCTACGAGCAGTACTTC. Protein: CAWSEASGYEQYF. V gene TRBV30 combines with J gene TRBJ2-7, with TRBD2 matching 7 bases. This CDR3 has 13 amino acids. The junction had 3 bases not matched to a gene; V was cut back by 1 base and J by 3 bases. Germline V lookup: CDR1 GTSNPN, CDR2 SVGIG (reference sequence).